This T cell receptor (beta chain) was sequenced for a study of blood T cell repertoires in COVID-19. Across the whole study: COVID-19 samples collected from the United States, Italy and Spain covered acute and convalescent phases. PBMCs, B-cell-depleted T cells, or T cells provided the cDNA or gDNA that made up the material.

Under the authors' procedure: Estimated nucleated cell counts came from reference gene primer amplification. Here immunoSEQ multiplex PCR was the method, and the copy in TCRdb shows in-frame clones only, minus some. The V and J calls and clone size come from that table; D and trimming were worked out from the DNA. The repertoire includes 85,000 to 100,000 clones, approximately 86% of them detected once, and over 10% sits in the top ten. Sequencing was carried out using peripheral blood. This TCR came from an older woman in a cohort sampled during active or convalescent COVID-19.

The DNA for the CDR3 is TGTGCCAGCTCCATGGGGCAGCTCACAGATACGCAGTATTTT. Its translation: CASSMGQLTDTQYF. The chain is built from TRBV18 and TRBJ2-3, with D tentatively TRBD1 (5 bases). The CDR3 is 14 amino acids. Germline V gives CDR1 KGHSH, CDR2 LQKENI. V was cut by 6 bases and J by 2 bases, with 12 bases left in between.